A selection of T cell receptor beta chains follows, all from one sample in a study of blood T cell repertoires in COVID-19. Produced via immunoSEQ multiplex PCR; TCRdb's table is partial and in-frame only. The sample contains fewer than 250,000 clones, 80% to 90% of which appear only once. The specimen was PBMCs or T cells enriched from blood (not recorded which). Source of these receptors: a woman aged 35 to 49 with acute COVID-19. CDR3s include the opening cysteine and the closing phenylalanine or tryptophan. The D gene is left open where the match is weak.

d_call	v_call	j_call	cdr3_aa	cdr3_nt
TRBD1	TRBV6-2/TRBV6-3	TRBJ2-2	CASSLRGQGNAGELFF	TGTGCCAGCAGCCTCCGGGGACAGGGGAACGCCGGGGAGCTGTTTTTT
TRBD2	TRBV13	TRBJ2-2	CASTEREGRGGELFF	TGTGCCAGCACTGAGCGGGAGGGCAGAGGCGGGGAGCTGTTTTTT
TRBD2	TRBV27	TRBJ2-3	CASSGGAGGGDTQYF	TGTGCCAGCAGTGGGGGAGCGGGGGGTGGAGATACGCAGTATTTT
TRBD2	TRBV5-4	TRBJ2-5	CASSTSTSRQETQYF	TGTGCCAGCAGCACCTCGACTAGCAGGCAAGAGACCCAGTACTTC
TRBD2	TRBV24-1	TRBJ2-3	CATSLAGAPDTQYF	TGTGCCACCAGTCTAGCGGGCGCGCCAGATACGCAGTATTTT
TRBD2	TRBV19	TRBJ2-3	CASSRGGTRTDTQYF	TGTGCCAGTAGTAGGGGGGGTACACGCACAGATACGCAGTATTTT
NA	TRBV7-6	TRBJ1-5	CASSFMGDGQPQHF	TGTGCCAGCAGCTTTATGGGAGACGGGCAGCCCCAGCATTTT
TRBD1	TRBV7-9	TRBJ1-3	CASSSRQGESSGNTIYF	TGTGCCAGCAGCTCCCGACAGGGGGAAAGCTCTGGAAACACCATATATTTT
NA	TRBV18	TRBJ2-7	CASSPPSAGAGRGQYF	TGTGCCAGCTCACCCCCAAGTGCAGGGGCCGGTCGAGGGCAGTACTTC
TRBD1	TRBV24-1	TRBJ2-1	CATSENPGTGDYNEQFF	TGTGCCACCAGTGAGAACCCCGGGACAGGGGACTACAATGAGCAGTTCTTC